What follows are 6 T cell receptor beta chains derived from one specimen sequenced in a study of T cell responses to AZD1222 COVID-19 vaccine. Sequencing used immunoSEQ multiplex PCR; TCRdb keeps in-frame clones, though not all of them. The sample has 20,000 to 25,000 clones, 70% to 85% seen once. Specimen: peripheral blood, collected on day 0 of AZD1222 vaccination. The receptors here all came from an adult in good health.

This rearrangement joins TRBV18 to TRBJ2-7, with D maybe TRBD1 (6 bases). The germline V and J ends were trimmed by 3 bases and 0 bases, with 12 bases remaining between them. The CDR3 spans 15 residues. CDR1 and CDR2 (germline): KGHSH, LQKENI. CDR3 DNA sequence: TGTGCCAGCTCACCGGCGAACAGGGACTCCTACGAGCAGTACTTC. Translated, it gives CASSPANRDSYEQYF.

This chain links TRBV3-1 (or the pseudogene TRBV3-2) with TRBJ1-5, with D hard to call. Germline CDR1 LGHDT, CDR2 YNNKEL (reference sequence). The V end was cut by 0 bases, the J end by 2 bases, with 5 bases between. This CDR3 spans 14 amino acids. CDR3 DNA: TGTGCCAGCAGCCAAGATATAGGCAATCAGCCCCAGCATTTT. Protein: CASSQDIGNQPQHF.

V and J are TRBV19 and TRBJ2-3; the match to TRBD2 covers 8 bases. Germline V gene lookup returns CDR1 LNHDA and CDR2 SQIVND (reference sequence). This CDR3 region has 13 residues. V was clipped by 6 bases and J by 4 bases; unmatched bases: 3. The DNA of the CDR3 is TGTGCCAGTAGCGGGGGGGCTGCAGATACGCAGTATTTT. As protein: CASSGGAADTQYF.

DNA for the CDR3: TGTGCCAGCAGCTTACCAGGGGGAGGCTACACCTTC. This codes for CASSLPGGGYTF. The chain carries TRBV7-9 and TRBJ1-2; 7 nucleotides align to TRBD1. The CDR3 is made up of 12 amino acids. V lost 2 bases to trimming and J lost 8 bases; unmatched junction nucleotides: 2. The V gene's germline CDR1 is SEHNR and CDR2 FQNEAQ (reference sequence).

V usage is TRBV24-1 and J usage is TRBJ2-5, with a possible D match to TRBD2 (5 bases). Germline V gives CDR1 KGHDR, CDR2 SFDVKD. The germline V and J ends were trimmed by 1 base and 3 bases, with 14 bases remaining between them. This CDR3 comprises 16 residues. For the CDR3, the DNA is TGTGCCACCAGTGATTTAATCTCAACGGGAAAAGAGACCCAGTACTTC. It translates to CATSDLISTGKETQYF.

V gene TRBV6-6 combines with J gene TRBJ2-7; D is undetermined. The ends were cut back, 7 bases at V and 2 bases at J, with 15 bases in the middle. Germline CDR1 and CDR2: MNHNY and SVGAGI (reference sequence). This CDR3 is 14 amino acids long. CDR3 region: CASTDVPGTYEQYF. Here the CDR3 DNA reads TGTGCCAGCACTGACGTCCCCGGAACCTACGAGCAGTACTTC.